The 3 T cell receptor beta chains below all came from one sample that was sequenced in a study of OX40 agonist ivuxolimab in advanced cancers. TCRdb's table, derived via immunoSEQ multiplex PCR, lists solely in-frame clones and lacks some. The sample includes about 58,000 clones, around 79% seen only once; the top ten take approximately 1%. Sample: CD4+ or CD8+ T cells sorted from blood, taken in a trial of the OX40 agonist ivuxolimab. The source of these receptors is an adult with an advanced solid tumor such as melanoma, head and neck, liver or kidney cancer.

This chain connects TRBV4-1 to TRBJ2-7; D is unresolved. CDR3 size: 16 residues. Germline CDR1 MGHRA, CDR2 YSYEKL. The V and J ends lost 1 base and 0 bases respectively, with 13 bases between them. CDR3 amino acids: CASSQVIGETSYEQYF. The DNA for the CDR3 is TGCGCCAGCAGCCAAGTTATTGGCGAAACCTCCTACGAGCAGTACTTC.

CDR3 sequence reads: CASTTGAYEQYF. CDR3 sequence (DNA): TGTGCCAGTACTACAGGGGCCTACGAGCAGTACTTC. This chain connects TRBV19 to TRBJ2-7, with 7 bases lining up with TRBD1. The CDR3 is made up of 12 amino acids. Unmatched junction bases numbered 2, after V lost 7 bases and J lost 2 bases. The germline gives CDR1 LNHDA, CDR2 SQIVND (reference sequence).

This clone was picked up a small number of times. The V and J genes are TRBV18 and TRBJ1-2; D gene uncertain. CDR1 and CDR2 (germline): KGHSH, LQKENI. The CDR3 contains 12 residues. V was cut by 4 bases and J by 6 bases, with 9 bases left in between. The DNA of the CDR3 is TGTGCCAGCTCACAGAGAGGTAATGGCTACACCTTC. This sequence encodes CASSQRGNGYTF.